This T cell receptor (beta chain) was identified in a study of T cell responses to AZD1222 COVID-19 vaccine. Data came from immunoSEQ multiplex PCR; TCRdb stores just in-frame clones and leaves some out. The data hold about 100,000 clones, with around 87% observed a single time. This clonotype originated in an adult in good health. Sequencing used peripheral blood, obtained on day 0 of MenACWY control vaccination.

The CDR3 protein is CASSHLEREPGNTIYF. The CDR3 DNA sequence: TGTGCCAGCTCACATCTTGAGAGGGAGCCAGGAAACACCATATATTTT. The genes are TRBV18 and TRBJ1-3; D gene uncertain. CDR3 length: 16 amino acids. Germline V gene data show CDR1 as KGHSH and CDR2 as LQKENI. Between the trimmed V and J ends, which lost 4 bases and 4 bases, there was a span of 17 bases. The full variable domain, rest sourced from reference TRBV18 and TRBJ1-3, is NAGVMQNPRHLVRRRGQEARLRCSPMKGHSHVYWYRQLPEEGLKFMVYLQKENIIDESGMPKERFSAEFPKEGPSILRIQQVVRGDSAAYFCASSHLEREPGNTIYFGEGSWLTVV.